Below, one TCR beta chain is given with its context. Its antigen is unidentified. These data originate in a study of cytomegalovirus exposure and HLA in healthy donors. Study outcomes and limitations: As a later analysis revealed, the rate of TCR association differed by HLA locus, with DRB1 most and HLA-C fewest. Accurate prediction of HLA-A and HLA-B alleles (for most subjects) was reportedly achieved from TCR beta sequences.

The PCR contained 60 Vbeta and 13 Jbeta primers. Using immunoSEQ multiplex PCR, the repertoire was profiled, and TCRdb retains in-frame clones only, with some absent. The profile shows 160,000 or so clones, 84% of them singletons. There are 15 residues in the CDR3. With 1 base clipped from V and 3 bases from J, the junction kept 5 bases outside the gene matches. Germline loops: CDR1 SGHNT, CDR2 YENEEA. The sample was PBMCs. This clonotype was sampled from a young man in good health and CMV-seronegative. This chain joins TRBV11-3 and TRBJ2-5, with 7 bases matching TRBD1. The CDR3 DNA reads as TGTGCCAGCAGCTTAGTCCGGCAGGGGGAAGAGACCCAGTACTTC. Amino acids: CASSLVRQGEETQYF.